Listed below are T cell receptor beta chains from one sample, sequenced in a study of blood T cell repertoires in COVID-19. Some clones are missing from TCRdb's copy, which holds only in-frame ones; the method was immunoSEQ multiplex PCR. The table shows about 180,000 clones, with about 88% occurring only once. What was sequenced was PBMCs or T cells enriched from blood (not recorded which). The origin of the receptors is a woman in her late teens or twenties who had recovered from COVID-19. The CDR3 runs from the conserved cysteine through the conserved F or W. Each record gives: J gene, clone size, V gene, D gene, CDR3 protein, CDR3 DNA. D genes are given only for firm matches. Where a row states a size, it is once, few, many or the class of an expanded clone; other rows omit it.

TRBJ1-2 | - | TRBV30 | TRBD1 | CAWSAPGGGYTF | TGTGCCTGGAGTGCTCCAGGGGGCGGCTACACCTTC
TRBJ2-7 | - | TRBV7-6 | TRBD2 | CASLTLLAGLRDEQYF | TGTGCCAGCCTTACCTTATTAGCGGGGTTACGGGACGAGCAGTACTTC
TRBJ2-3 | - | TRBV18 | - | CASSPALRDVSDTQYF | TGTGCCAGCTCACCGGCTCTGAGGGATGTATCAGATACGCAGTATTTT
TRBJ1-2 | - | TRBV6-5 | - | CASSYGQAGDGYTF | TGTGCCAGCAGTTACGGGCAGGCCGGCGATGGCTACACCTTC
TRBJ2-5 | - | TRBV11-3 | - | CASSPGTMESGETQYF | TGTGCCAGCAGCCCCGGGACAATGGAGTCTGGAGAGACCCAGTACTTC
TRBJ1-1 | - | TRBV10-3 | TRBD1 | CATETGLNTEAFF | TGTGCCACCGAGACAGGGCTGAACACTGAAGCTTTCTTT
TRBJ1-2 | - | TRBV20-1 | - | CSQSRDGYTF | TGCAGTCAATCCAGGGATGGCTACACCTTC
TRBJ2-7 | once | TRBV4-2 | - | CASSQGRGENEQYF | TGTGCCAGCAGCCAGGGGAGGGGGGAAAACGAGCAGTACTTC
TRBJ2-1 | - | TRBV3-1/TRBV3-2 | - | CASSHIYEQFF | TGTGCCAGCAGCCACATCTACGAGCAGTTCTTC
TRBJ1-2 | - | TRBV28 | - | CASSPPGGRYYGYTF | TGTGCCAGCAGCCCACCGGGGGGCAGGTACTATGGCTACACCTTC
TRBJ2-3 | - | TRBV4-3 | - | CASSQEGRVSDTQYF | TGCGCCAGCAGCCAAGAGGGCAGGGTTTCAGATACGCAGTATTTT
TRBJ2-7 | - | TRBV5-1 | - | CASSLVQSVNEQYF | TGCGCCAGCAGCTTGGTTCAGTCAGTCAACGAGCAGTACTTC
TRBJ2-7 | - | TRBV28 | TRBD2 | CASSLASGNEQYF | TGTGCCAGCAGCCTAGCTAGCGGGAACGAGCAGTACTTC
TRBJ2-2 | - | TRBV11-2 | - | CASSLGGSHRNTGELFF | TGTGCCAGCAGCTTAGGGGGCTCTCACCGAAACACCGGGGAGCTGTTTTTT
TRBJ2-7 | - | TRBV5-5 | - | CASNVAGIAYEQYF | TGTGCCAGCAACGTGGCCGGGATAGCCTACGAGCAGTACTTC
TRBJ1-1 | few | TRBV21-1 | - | CASTNWATEAFF | TGTGCCAGCACCAACTGGGCCACTGAAGCTTTCTTT
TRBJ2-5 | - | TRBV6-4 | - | CASSEGPAQETQYF | TGTGCCAGCAGTGAAGGTCCGGCACAGGAGACCCAGTACTTC
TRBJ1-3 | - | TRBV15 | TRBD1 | CATSRDPGQGNGNTIYF | TGTGCCACCAGCAGAGACCCGGGACAGGGGAATGGAAACACCATATATTTT
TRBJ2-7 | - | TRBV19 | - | CASSIYGTGLGEATFYEQYF | TGTGCCAGTAGTATCTATGGAACAGGGCTTGGTGAGGCCACCTTTTACGAGCAGTACTTC
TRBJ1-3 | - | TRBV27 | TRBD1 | CASTLDDRAYAGNTIYF | TGTGCCAGCACCCTAGATGACAGGGCCTATGCTGGAAACACCATATATTTT
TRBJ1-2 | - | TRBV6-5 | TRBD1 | CASSYRDRAGHGYTF | TGTGCCAGCAGTTACCGGGACAGGGCAGGTCATGGCTACACCTTC
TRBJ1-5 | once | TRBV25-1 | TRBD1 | CASSEKWIRQGRNQPQHF | TGTGCCAGCAGTGAAAAGTGGATCCGACAGGGCCGCAATCAGCCCCAGCATTTT
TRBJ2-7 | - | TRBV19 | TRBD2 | CASSLSGTMDQRYYEQYF | TGTGCCAGTAGTCTTAGCGGGACAATGGACCAGAGATACTACGAGCAGTACTTC
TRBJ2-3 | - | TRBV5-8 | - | CASSLEGRWTDTQYF | TGTGCCAGCAGCTTGGAGGGGAGGTGGACAGATACGCAGTATTTT